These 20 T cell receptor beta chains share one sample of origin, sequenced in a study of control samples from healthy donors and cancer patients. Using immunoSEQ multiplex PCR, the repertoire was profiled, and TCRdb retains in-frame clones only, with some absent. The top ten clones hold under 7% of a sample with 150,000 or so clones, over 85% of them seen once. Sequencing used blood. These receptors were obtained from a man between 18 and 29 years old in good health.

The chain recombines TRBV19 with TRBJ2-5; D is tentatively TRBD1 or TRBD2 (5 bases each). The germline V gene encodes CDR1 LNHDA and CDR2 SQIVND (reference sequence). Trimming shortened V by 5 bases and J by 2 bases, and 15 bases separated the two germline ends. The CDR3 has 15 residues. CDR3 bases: TGTGCCAGTAGTCTGGTTTGGGACCTACAAGAGACCCAGTACTTC. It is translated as CASSLVWDLQETQYF. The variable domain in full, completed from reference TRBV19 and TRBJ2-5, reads DGGITQSPKYLFRKEGQNVTLSCEQNLNHDAMYWYRQDPGQGLRLIYYSQIVNDFQKGDIAEGYSVSREKKESFPLTVTSAQKNPTAFYLCASSLVWDLQETQYFGPGTRLLVL.

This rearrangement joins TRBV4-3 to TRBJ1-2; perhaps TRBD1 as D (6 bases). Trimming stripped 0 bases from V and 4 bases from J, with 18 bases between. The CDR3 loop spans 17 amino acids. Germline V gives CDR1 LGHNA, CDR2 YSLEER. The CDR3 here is CASSQEREGGLGYGYTF. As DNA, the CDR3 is TGCGCCAGCAGCCAAGAGCGGGAAGGGGGGTTAGGCTATGGCTACACCTTC.

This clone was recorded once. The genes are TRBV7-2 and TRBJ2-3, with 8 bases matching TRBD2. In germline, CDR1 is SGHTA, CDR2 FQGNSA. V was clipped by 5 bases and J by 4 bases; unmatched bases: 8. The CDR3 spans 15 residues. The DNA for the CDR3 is TGTGCCAGCAGCGGGTCGGGGGGGCCGTCAGATACGCAGTATTTT. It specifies CASSGSGGPSDTQYF.

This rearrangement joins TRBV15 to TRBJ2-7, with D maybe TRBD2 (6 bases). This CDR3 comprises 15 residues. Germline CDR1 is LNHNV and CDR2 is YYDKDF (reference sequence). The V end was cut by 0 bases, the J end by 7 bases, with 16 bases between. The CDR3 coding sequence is TGTGCCACCAGCAGAGATTTAGAGGGGAGGAGGGAGCAGTACTTC. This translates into CATSRDLEGRREQYF.

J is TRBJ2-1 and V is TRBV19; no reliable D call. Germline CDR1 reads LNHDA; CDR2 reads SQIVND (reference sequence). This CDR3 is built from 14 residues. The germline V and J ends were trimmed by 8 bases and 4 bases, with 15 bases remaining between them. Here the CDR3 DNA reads TGTGCCAGTTCGGTCGGAGCTGAGTACAATGAGCAGTTCTTC. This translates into CASSVGAEYNEQFF.

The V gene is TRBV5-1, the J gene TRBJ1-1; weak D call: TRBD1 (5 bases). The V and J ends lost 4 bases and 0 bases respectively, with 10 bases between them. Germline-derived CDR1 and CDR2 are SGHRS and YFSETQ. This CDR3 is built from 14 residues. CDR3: CASSPGAVNTEAFF. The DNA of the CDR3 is TGCGCCAGCAGCCCCGGGGCAGTGAACACTGAAGCTTTCTTT.

In nucleotides, the CDR3 is TGTGCCAGCAGGACACGGACAGGGCGTCACTATGGCTACACCTTC. The encoded protein is CASRTRTGRHYGYTF. J is TRBJ1-2 and V is TRBV6-6; TRBD1 agrees at 8 bases. CDR3 length: 15 amino acids. V was clipped by 6 bases and J by 3 bases; unmatched bases: 9. Germline CDR1 and CDR2: MNHNY and SVGAGI (reference sequence).

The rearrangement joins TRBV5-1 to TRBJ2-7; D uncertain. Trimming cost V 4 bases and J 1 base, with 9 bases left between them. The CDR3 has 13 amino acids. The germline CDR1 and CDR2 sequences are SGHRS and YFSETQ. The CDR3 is CASSVERSYEQYF. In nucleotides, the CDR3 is TGCGCCAGCAGCGTAGAAAGGTCCTACGAGCAGTACTTC.

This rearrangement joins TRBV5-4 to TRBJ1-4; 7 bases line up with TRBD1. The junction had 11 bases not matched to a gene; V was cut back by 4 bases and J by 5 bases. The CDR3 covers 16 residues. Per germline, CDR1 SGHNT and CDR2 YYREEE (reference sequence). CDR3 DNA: TGTGCCAGCAGCCGAGAGCCGGGACAGAAAAATGAAAAACTGTTTTTT. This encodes CASSREPGQKNEKLFF.

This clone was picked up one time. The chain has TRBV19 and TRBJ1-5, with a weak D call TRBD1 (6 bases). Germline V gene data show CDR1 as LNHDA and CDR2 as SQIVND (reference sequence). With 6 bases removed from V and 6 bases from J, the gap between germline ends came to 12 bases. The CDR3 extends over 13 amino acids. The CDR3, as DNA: TGTGCCAGTAGAGGGACACGCTTTCAGCCCCAGCATTTT. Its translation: CASRGTRFQPQHF. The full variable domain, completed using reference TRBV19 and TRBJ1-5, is DGGITQSPKYLFRKEGQNVTLSCEQNLNHDAMYWYRQDPGQGLRLIYYSQIVNDFQKGDIAEGYSVSREKKESFPLTVTSAQKNPTAFYLCASRGTRFQPQHFGDGTRLSIL.

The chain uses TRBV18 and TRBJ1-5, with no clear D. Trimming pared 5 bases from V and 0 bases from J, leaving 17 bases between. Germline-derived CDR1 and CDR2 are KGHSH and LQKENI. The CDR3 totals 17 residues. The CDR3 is CASSSGLETYSNQPQHF. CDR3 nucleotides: TGTGCCAGCTCATCCGGGCTTGAAACATATAGCAATCAGCCCCAGCATTTT.

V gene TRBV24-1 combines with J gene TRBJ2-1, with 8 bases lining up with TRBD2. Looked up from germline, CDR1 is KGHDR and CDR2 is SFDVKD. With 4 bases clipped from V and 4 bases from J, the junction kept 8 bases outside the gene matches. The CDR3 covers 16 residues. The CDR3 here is CATSDRIAGPYNEQFF. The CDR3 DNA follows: TGTGCCACCAGTGACCGGATAGCGGGACCATACAATGAGCAGTTCTTC.

CDR3 amino acids: CASSRDRSDLSEKLFF. Here the CDR3 DNA reads TGTGCCAGCAGCCGGGACAGGTCTGACTTATCTGAAAAACTGTTTTTT. The chain employs TRBV7-2 and TRBJ1-4, with 8 bases matching TRBD1. Germline V gene lookup returns CDR1 SGHTA and CDR2 FQGNSA. After removal of 5 bases from V and 7 bases from J, the junction contained 12 bases not matched to a gene. The CDR3 consists of 16 residues.

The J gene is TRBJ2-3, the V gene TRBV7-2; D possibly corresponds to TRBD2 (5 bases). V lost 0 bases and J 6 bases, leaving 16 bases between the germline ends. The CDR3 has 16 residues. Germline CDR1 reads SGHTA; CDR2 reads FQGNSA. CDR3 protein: CASSLAGLRSSDTQYF. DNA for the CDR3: TGTGCCAGCAGCTTAGCCGGACTCAGGTCGTCTGATACGCAGTATTTT.

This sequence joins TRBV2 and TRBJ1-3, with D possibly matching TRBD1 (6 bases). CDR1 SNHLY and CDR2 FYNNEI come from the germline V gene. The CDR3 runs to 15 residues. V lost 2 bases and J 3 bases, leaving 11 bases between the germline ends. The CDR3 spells CASSERGTHGNTIYF. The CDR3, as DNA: TGTGCCAGCAGTGAACGGGGGACACATGGAAACACCATATATTTT.

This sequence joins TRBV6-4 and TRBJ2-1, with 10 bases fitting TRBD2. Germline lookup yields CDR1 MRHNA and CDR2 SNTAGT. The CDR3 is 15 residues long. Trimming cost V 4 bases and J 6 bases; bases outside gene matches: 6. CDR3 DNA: TGTGCCAGCAGTGCCAGCGGGGGGGCCTTCAATGAGCAGTTCTTC. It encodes CASSASGGAFNEQFF.

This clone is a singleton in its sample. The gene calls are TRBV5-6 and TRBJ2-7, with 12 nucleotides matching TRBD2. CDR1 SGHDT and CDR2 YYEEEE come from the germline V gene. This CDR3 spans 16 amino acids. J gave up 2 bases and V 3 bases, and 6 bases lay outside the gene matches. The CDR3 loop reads CASSSRTSGTTYEQYF. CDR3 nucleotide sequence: TGTGCCAGCAGCTCCCGGACTAGCGGGACCACCTACGAGCAGTACTTC.

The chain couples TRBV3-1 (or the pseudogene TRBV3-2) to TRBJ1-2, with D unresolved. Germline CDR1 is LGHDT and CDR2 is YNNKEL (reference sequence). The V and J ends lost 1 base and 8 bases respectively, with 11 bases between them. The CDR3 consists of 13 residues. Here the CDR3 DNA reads TGTGCCAGCAGCCAAGCTGGGCCCCCCGGCTACACCTTC. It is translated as CASSQAGPPGYTF.

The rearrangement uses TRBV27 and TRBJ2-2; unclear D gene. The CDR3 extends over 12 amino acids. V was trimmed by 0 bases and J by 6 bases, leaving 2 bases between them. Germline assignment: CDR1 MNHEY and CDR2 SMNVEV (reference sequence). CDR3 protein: CASSLSAGELFF. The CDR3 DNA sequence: TGTGCCAGCAGTTTATCGGCCGGGGAGCTGTTTTTT.

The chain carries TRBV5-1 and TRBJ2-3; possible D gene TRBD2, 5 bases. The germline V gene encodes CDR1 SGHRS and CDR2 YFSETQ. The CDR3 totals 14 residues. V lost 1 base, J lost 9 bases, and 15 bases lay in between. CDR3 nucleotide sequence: TGCGCCAGCAGCTTGACCGTAGCGAGGCACACGCAGTATTTT. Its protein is CASSLTVARHTQYF.